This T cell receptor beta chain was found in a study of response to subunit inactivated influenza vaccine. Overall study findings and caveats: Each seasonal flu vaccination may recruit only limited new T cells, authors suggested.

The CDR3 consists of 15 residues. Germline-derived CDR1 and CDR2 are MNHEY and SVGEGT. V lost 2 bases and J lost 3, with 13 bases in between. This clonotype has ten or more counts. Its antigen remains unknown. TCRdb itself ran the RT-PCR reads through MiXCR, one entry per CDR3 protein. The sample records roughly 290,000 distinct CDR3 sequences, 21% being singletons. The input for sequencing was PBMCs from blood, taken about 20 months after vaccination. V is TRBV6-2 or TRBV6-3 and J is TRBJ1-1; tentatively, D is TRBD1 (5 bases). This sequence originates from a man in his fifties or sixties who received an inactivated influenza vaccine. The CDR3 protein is CASSYGALTYTEAFF. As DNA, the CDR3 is TGTGCCAGCAGTTACGGGGCCCTTACATACACTGAAGCTTTCTTT.